This is a list of T cell receptor beta chains from one sample in a study of cytomegalovirus exposure and HLA in healthy donors. This table comes from immunoSEQ multiplex PCR, and its TCRdb copy is limited to in-frame clones, with some not included. The profile shows some 200,000 clones, around four fifths of them singletons. Sequencing was performed on PBMCs. Receptor source: a woman aged 18-29 years in good health and CMV-seronegative. The CDR3 runs from the conserved cysteine through the conserved F or W. D genes are given only for firm matches. Only part of the rows carry a size: once, few, many, or a class if the clone is expanded.

d_call,j_call,v_call,clone_size,cdr3_aa,cdr3_nt
-,TRBJ1-1,TRBV19,-,CASSKGRSYTEAFF,TGTGCCAGTAGTAAAGGGAGATCCTACACTGAAGCTTTCTTT
TRBD2,TRBJ2-3,TRBV6-5,-,CASRGLAGAVDTQYF,TGTGCCAGCAGGGGACTAGCGGGAGCGGTAGATACGCAGTATTTT
TRBD1,TRBJ2-1,TRBV6-5,-,CASSYGTAYNEQFF,TGTGCCAGCAGTTATGGGACAGCATACAATGAGCAGTTCTTC
-,TRBJ2-7,TRBV18,-,CASSENREGSYEQYF,TGTGCCAGCTCGGAAAACAGGGAAGGTTCCTACGAGCAGTACTTC
TRBD2,TRBJ2-7,TRBV5-4,-,CASSLTSGTSIEQYF,TGTGCCAGCAGCTTGACTAGCGGGACGAGCATCGAGCAGTACTTC
-,TRBJ2-4,TRBV7-9,-,CASSLALRGIAKNIQYF,TGTGCCAGCAGCTTAGCGCTGAGAGGAATAGCCAAAAACATTCAGTACTTC
TRBD2,TRBJ2-4,TRBV6-1,-,CASGGVSRQGHIQYF,TGTGCCAGCGGGGGGGTTTCGAGGCAGGGTCACATTCAGTACTTC
-,TRBJ1-2,TRBV14,-,CASSQVSDFYGYTF,TGTGCCAGTAGCCAAGTATCCGACTTCTATGGCTACACCTTC
TRBD1,TRBJ2-4,TRBV2,-,CASHSTGDQNIQYF,TGTGCCAGCCACTCGACAGGGGATCAAAACATTCAGTACTTC
TRBD2,TRBJ2-2,TRBV9,-,CASSVDGRDNTGELFF,TGTGCCAGCAGCGTAGACGGGAGGGACAACACCGGGGAGCTGTTTTTT
TRBD2,TRBJ2-7,TRBV25-1,-,CASSEFIAGGQYF,TGTGCCAGCAGTGAATTTATAGCGGGAGGGCAGTACTTC
-,TRBJ1-1,TRBV20-1,-,CSARGATEAFF,TGCAGTGCTAGGGGGGCCACTGAAGCTTTCTTT
-,TRBJ1-2,TRBV20-1,-,CSARGPYGYTF,TGCAGTGCTAGAGGGCCCTATGGCTACACCTTC
TRBD2,TRBJ2-1,TRBV12-5,-,CASGFQRGGYNEQFF,TGTGCTAGTGGTTTTCAGCGGGGGGGTTACAATGAGCAGTTCTTC
-,TRBJ2-3,TRBV14,-,CASSQDPGNVDTQYF,TGTGCCAGCAGCCAAGATCCGGGAAACGTTGATACGCAGTATTTT
-,TRBJ2-3,TRBV5-1,-,CASSLVWQGLTDTQYF,TGCGCCAGCAGCTTGGTATGGCAGGGGCTCACAGATACGCAGTATTTT
TRBD2,TRBJ2-1,TRBV2,-,CASRRGGLAGVEQFF,TGTGCCAGCAGGAGGGGGGGACTAGCGGGGGTCGAGCAGTTCTTC
TRBD1,TRBJ2-6,TRBV5-1,-,CASSGGTGTGANVLTF,TGCGCCAGCAGCGGGGGGACAGGGACTGGGGCCAACGTCCTGACTTTC
-,TRBJ2-1,TRBV11-1,-,CASSYRRTYNEQFF,TGTGCCAGCAGCTACAGGAGAACCTACAATGAGCAGTTCTTC
TRBD1,TRBJ1-4,TRBV11-2,-,CASSSRQGSNEKLFF,TGTGCCAGCAGCTCCAGACAGGGTTCTAATGAAAAACTGTTTTTT
TRBD1,TRBJ1-1,TRBV7-2,-,CASSFLGGAEAFF,TGTGCCAGCAGCTTTCTAGGGGGCGCTGAAGCTTTCTTT
TRBD1,TRBJ2-7,TRBV5-1,once,CASSLEGQLYEQYF,TGCGCCAGCAGCTTGGAGGGACAGCTTTACGAGCAGTACTTC
TRBD2,TRBJ2-7,TRBV15,-,CATSVKEASGDSYEQYF,TGTGCCACCAGCGTTAAAGAGGCTAGCGGGGACTCCTACGAGCAGTACTTC
TRBD2,TRBJ2-7,TRBV6-5,few,CASSYSSGGGYEQYF,TGTGCCAGCAGTTACTCCTCTGGCGGGGGCTACGAGCAGTACTTC
-,TRBJ2-1,TRBV7-7,-,CASSRVAGSSYNEQFF,TGTGCCAGCAGCCGGGTGGCCGGGAGCTCCTACAATGAGCAGTTCTTC
-,TRBJ1-1,TRBV21-1,-,CASSIRTGGEDTEAFF,TGTGCCAGCAGCATACGCACAGGGGGAGAGGACACTGAAGCTTTCTTT
TRBD2,TRBJ2-3,TRBV19,-,CASSIGVSGGTDTQYF,TGTGCCAGTAGTATAGGGGTTAGCGGGGGCACAGATACGCAGTATTTT
-,TRBJ1-2,TRBV27,-,CASSPLDSPYGYTF,TGTGCCAGCAGTCCCTTGGACAGCCCCTATGGCTACACCTTC
-,TRBJ1-2,TRBV2,-,CARGGGDYGYTF,TGTGCCAGGGGTGGGGGGGACTATGGCTACACCTTC
-,TRBJ2-4,TRBV5-1,-,CASSPTLAKNIQYF,TGCGCCAGCAGCCCCACTTTAGCCAAAAACATTCAGTACTTC
TRBD1,TRBJ1-5,TRBV27,-,CASSYRGRQPQHF,TGTGCCAGCAGTTACAGGGGGCGGCAGCCCCAGCATTTT
-,TRBJ2-1,TRBV5-4,-,CASSLVHRTNNEQFF,TGTGCCAGCAGCTTGGTTCACAGAACCAACAATGAGCAGTTCTTC
-,TRBJ2-1,TRBV6-6,-,CASTTTRGLSEQFF,TGTGCCAGCACTACGACGAGAGGGTTGAGTGAGCAGTTCTTC
-,TRBJ1-4,TRBV11-2,-,CASSHWGATNEKLFF,TGTGCCAGCAGCCATTGGGGGGCAACTAATGAAAAACTGTTTTTT
TRBD1,TRBJ2-4,TRBV29-1,-,CSYRTGGLNIQYF,TGCAGCTATCGGACAGGGGGCTTAAACATTCAGTACTTC
-,TRBJ1-1,TRBV6-1,-,CASSEVGRGNTEAFF,TGTGCCAGCAGTGAAGTCGGCAGGGGAAACACTGAAGCTTTCTTT
-,TRBJ2-5,TRBV18,-,CASSPVQGQETQYF,TGTGCCAGCTCACCAGTCCAGGGTCAAGAGACCCAGTACTTC
-,TRBJ1-4,TRBV18,-,CASSPRGQNEKLFF,TGTGCCAGCTCACCAAGAGGACAGAATGAAAAACTGTTTTTT
TRBD2,TRBJ2-3,TRBV7-8,-,CASSSRTSGTDTQYF,TGTGCCAGCAGTTCTAGGACTAGCGGCACAGATACGCAGTATTTT
TRBD1,TRBJ2-7,TRBV27,-,CASSYTRDSYEQYF,TGTGCCAGCAGTTACACCCGGGACAGCTACGAGCAGTACTTC
TRBD1,TRBJ1-1,TRBV19,-,CASSFSGGSEAFF,TGTGCCAGTAGCTTTTCAGGGGGCAGTGAAGCTTTCTTT
-,TRBJ1-4,TRBV5-1,-,CASSPGGSREKLFF,TGCGCCAGCAGCCCTGGAGGGTCAAGAGAAAAACTGTTTTTT
-,TRBJ2-7,TRBV2,once,CASRPSGSYEQYF,TGTGCCAGCAGACCGAGCGGATCCTACGAGCAGTACTTC
-,TRBJ1-2,TRBV28,-,CASSTSTGFPFYGYTF,TGTGCCAGCAGTACCTCAACAGGCTTCCCCTTCTATGGCTACACCTTC
TRBD1,TRBJ1-2,TRBV6-5,-,CASRDGQVFYGYTF,TGTGCCAGCAGGGACGGACAGGTGTTCTATGGCTACACCTTC
-,TRBJ2-7,TRBV27,few,CASSRFDEQYF,TGTGCCAGCAGCCGTTTTGACGAGCAGTACTTC
-,TRBJ2-2,TRBV25-1,once,CASSSYTGELFF,TGTGCCAGCAGTTCTTACACCGGGGAGCTGTTTTTT
TRBD1,TRBJ1-1,TRBV19,-,CASYDRGTEAFF,TGTGCCAGCTATGACAGGGGCACTGAAGCTTTCTTT
TRBD1,TRBJ1-1,TRBV5-1,-,CASSFIEQGSTEAFF,TGCGCCAGCAGTTTCATAGAACAGGGGAGCACTGAAGCTTTCTTT
TRBD2,TRBJ2-2,TRBV7-9,-,CASSLIAGAGELFF,TGTGCCAGCAGCTTGATAGCGGGGGCCGGGGAGCTGTTTTTT
-,TRBJ1-5,TRBV6-1,-,CASSGRVIGNQPQHF,TGTGCCAGCAGTGGGAGAGTTATCGGCAATCAGCCCCAGCATTTT
-,TRBJ2-3,TRBV28,-,CASSVWGGQDADTQYF,TGTGCCAGCAGTGTATGGGGAGGACAAGACGCAGATACGCAGTATTTT
-,TRBJ2-1,TRBV15,-,CATSSNIGSGTEQFF,TGTGCCACCAGCAGTAACATCGGGAGTGGTACTGAGCAGTTCTTC
-,TRBJ1-5,TRBV27,-,CASRPTGDQPQHF,TGTGCCAGCAGACCGACAGGCGATCAGCCCCAGCATTTT
TRBD1,TRBJ2-1,TRBV6-5,few,CASTAGTDSYNEQFF,TGTGCCAGCACCGCAGGGACAGACTCCTACAATGAGCAGTTCTTC
-,TRBJ2-2,TRBV6-5,-,CASSSRRGTWTGELFF,TGTGCCAGCAGTTCAAGAAGAGGAACGTGGACCGGGGAGCTGTTTTTT